These 18 T cell receptor beta chains share one sample of origin, sequenced in a study of T cell clonality in common variable immunodeficiency. Measured with immunoSEQ multiplex PCR; TCRdb has only the in-frame clones, and not every one. The sample has about 30,000 clones, none seen only once. Input material: peripheral blood mononuclear cells. The receptors were sampled from a person between 18 and 75 years old in good health.

This clone was picked up many times. The CDR3 end is not reached by the read, which stops 3 residues before it; the germline J gene fills it in. The chain employs TRBV5-6 and TRBJ2-7; possibly TRBD1 or TRBD2 for D (6 bases each). The V and J ends lost 5 bases and 2 bases respectively, with 14 bases between them. The CDR3 has 14 amino acids. CDR1 is SGHDT and CDR2 is YYEEEE in the germline V gene. The CDR3 loop is CASRLRDTTYEQYF. CDR3 DNA, as far as it was read: TGTGCCAGCAGATTGCGGGACACCACCTACGAG.

In this sample, this clone turned up many times. The CDR3 extends 3 residues past the end of the read, so its final part is completed from the germline J gene. This rearrangement joins TRBV29-1 to TRBJ2-5, with a tentative D call TRBD2 (5 bases). This CDR3 region has 12 residues. Germline V CDR1 and CDR2: SQVTM, ANQGSEA. Trimming removed 4 bases from V and 5 bases from J, with 11 bases in between. The covered CDR3 bases are TGCAGCGTTGCCGAGGGCGGGGAGACC. This codes for CSVAEGGET. The CDR3 in its entirety is CSVAEGGETQYF.

This clone was counted between two and nine times. The read ends 3 residues before the CDR3 terminus; that terminus is restored from the germline J gene. V gene TRBV6-1 combines with J gene TRBJ2-1; a possible D gene is TRBD2 (6 bases). Germline V gene data show CDR1 as MNHNS and CDR2 as SASEGT. The CDR3 totals 16 residues. The ends were cut back, 4 bases at V and 4 bases at J, with 17 bases in the middle. The covered CDR3 bases are TGTGCCAGCAGTGTACGGGACTTCCAACGTTACAATGAG. Protein sequence: CASSVRDFQRYNE. The whole CDR3 sequence is CASSVRDFQRYNEQFF.

Note on this clone: The CDR3 end is not reached by the read, which stops 3 residues before it; the germline J gene fills it in. This chain connects TRBV20-1 to TRBJ1-1, with 7 bases that match TRBD1. Trimming at V came to 5 bases and at J to 4 bases, leaving 10 bases not matched to a gene. This CDR3 contains 14 residues. CDR1 DFQATT and CDR2 SNEGSKA come from the germline V gene (reference sequence). CDR3 amino acids: CSALDRPLGTEAFF. CDR3 DNA, as far as it was read: TGCAGTGCTCTGGACAGGCCCCTCGGCACTGAA.

In this sample, this clone turned up many times. The sequence runs out 3 residues before the end of the CDR3; the remainder is reconstructed from the germline J gene. The V gene is TRBV5-4, the J gene TRBJ1-2; a possible D gene is TRBD1 (5 bases). In germline, CDR1 is SGHNT, CDR2 YYREEE (reference sequence). The CDR3 is 13 residues long. V was trimmed by 0 bases and J by 4 bases, leaving 7 bases between them. The CDR3 DNA, read in part, is TGTGCCAGCAGCTTGGACAGGACCTATGGC. It is translated as CASSLDRTYG. The full CDR3 protein reads CASSLDRTYGYTF.

This clone was counted many times. The missing CDR3 end, 3 residues past where the read stops, is filled in from the germline J gene. This chain uses TRBV2 with TRBJ1-1; the D gene is possibly TRBD1 (5 bases). The CDR3 consists of 13 residues. Germline CDR1 reads SNHLY; CDR2 reads FYNNEI. CDR3 protein: CASSELGRVPAFF. The CDR3 bases that were read are TGTGCCAGCAGTGAATTGGGCAGGGTCCCG.

This clone appeared many times. The CDR3 goes on 3 residues after the read ends, and that part is filled in from the germline J gene. The gene calls are TRBV18 and TRBJ1-2; D unresolved. Germline loops: CDR1 KGHSH, CDR2 LQKENI. CDR3 size: 13 residues. Deletions cut 2 bases from V and 6 bases from J, with 10 bases between. CDR3 bases read: TGTGCCAGCTCACCAGTGGCGGTTGATGGC. Translation gives CASSPVAVDG. The entire CDR3 protein is CASSPVAVDGYTF.

This clone was counted ten times or more. The CDR3 is CASSQLAGGPETQYF. Incomplete CDR3 DNA: TGTGCCAGCAGTCAACTAGCGGGGGGGCCGGAGACC. The V call is TRBV6-2 or TRBV6-3, the J call TRBJ2-5, with 13 bases lining up with TRBD2. The sequenced fragment ends 3 residues before the CDR3 boundary, so the rest is inferred from the germline J gene. The CDR3 spans 15 residues. The germline gives CDR1 MNHEY, CDR2 SVGEGT. The V segment lost 5 bases and the J segment 5 bases; nucleotides outside the gene matches: 5.

This clone was counted many times. The read terminates 3 residues before the CDR3 end, so the remaining end is supplied by the germline J gene. The chain combines TRBV20-1 with TRBJ2-5; TRBD1 agrees at 7 bases. Per germline, CDR1 DFQATT and CDR2 SNEGSKA (reference sequence). The CDR3 is 12 residues long. The CDR3 is CSPTGYQETQYF. The sequenced part of the CDR3 DNA is TGCAGCCCGACAGGGTATCAAGAGACC.

This clone was detected many times. The read ends 3 residues before the CDR3 terminus; that terminus is restored from the germline J gene. This chain connects TRBV7-3 to TRBJ1-1; 11 bases map to TRBD1. CDR3 length: 14 residues. V lost 5 bases and J lost 5; bases outside the gene matches: 4. From germline, CDR1 is SGHTA and CDR2 FQGTGA. The CDR3 region is CASSVGTGGTEAFF. The DNA read from the CDR3 is TGTGCCAGCAGCGTAGGGACAGGGGGGACTGAA.

This clone was detected many times. The read is 3 residues too short to cover the CDR3 end, so that end is filled in from the germline J gene. V usage is TRBV10-3 and J usage is TRBJ2-1; TRBD1 might be the D (5 bases). Germline CDR1 reads ENHRY; CDR2 reads SYGVKD. V dropped 6 bases and J dropped 6 bases, with 12 bases sitting between them. This CDR3 is built from 13 residues. This chain's CDR3 is CAIRSTDTNEQFF. The sequenced CDR3 bases are TGTGCCATCAGGTCGACAGACACCAATGAG.

This clone was seen ten or more times. The sequence runs out 3 residues before the end of the CDR3; the remainder is reconstructed from the germline J gene. The chain carries TRBV6-1 and TRBJ1-1, with D maybe TRBD1 (6 bases). This CDR3 is 14 amino acids long. From germline, CDR1 is MNHNS and CDR2 SASEGT. CDR3 DNA (partial): TGTGCCAGCAGTGTTGCCAGGGGCGTGGAGAAA. Amino acids: CASSVARGVEK. The whole CDR3 sequence is CASSVARGVEKAFF.

This clone has a handful of counts. The read falls 3 residues short of the CDR3 end, and the missing part is taken from the germline J gene. The J gene is TRBJ1-3, the V gene TRBV18; D not resolved. From germline, CDR1 is KGHSH and CDR2 LQKENI. CDR3 length equals 14 residues. The germline V and J ends were trimmed by 4 bases and 0 bases, with 7 bases remaining between them. The sequenced part of the CDR3 DNA is TGTGCCAGCTCACGGGCAAGCTCTGGAAACACC. It is translated as CASSRASSGNT. The CDR3 in full is CASSRASSGNTIYF.

This clone was counted ten times or more. The read finishes 3 residues shy of the CDR3 end, and the germline J gene is used to complete it. The chain carries TRBV5-4 and TRBJ2-1; 10 bases fit TRBD2. J lost 9 bases, V lost 4 bases, and 10 bases had no gene match. Per the germline V gene, CDR1 is SGHNT and CDR2 is YYREEE (reference sequence). This CDR3 is 15 amino acids long. CDR3 bases read: TGTGCCAGCAGCAACACTAGCGGGGCCCCTGGTGAG. The encoded protein is CASSNTSGAPGE. The CDR3, in full, reads CASSNTSGAPGEQFF.

This clone was observed a few times. The read falls 3 residues short of the CDR3 end, and the missing part is taken from the germline J gene. This rearrangement joins TRBV19 to TRBJ1-2, with D perhaps TRBD1 (5 bases). Germline V gene lookup returns CDR1 LNHDA and CDR2 SQIVND (reference sequence). The CDR3 has 13 residues. The CDR3 bases that were read are TGTGCCAGTAGTTCGGGACTAGCGAATGAC. As protein: CASSSGLAND. In full, the CDR3 reads CASSSGLANDYTF. The whole variable domain, remainder taken from reference TRBV19 and TRBJ1-2, is DGGITQSPKYLFRKEGQNVTLSCEQNLNHDAMYWYRQDPGQGLRLIYYSQIVNDFQKGDIAEGYSVSREKKESFPLTVTSAQKNPTAFYLCASSSGLANDYTFGSGTRLTVV.

This clone came up many times. The sequence runs out 3 residues before the end of the CDR3; the remainder is reconstructed from the germline J gene. Other nucleotide sequences in the sample specify the same CDR3. V usage is TRBV19 and J usage is TRBJ2-1, with 11 bases lining up with TRBD1. The CDR3 has 21 residues. Germline CDR1 reads LNHDA; CDR2 reads SQIVND (reference sequence). J lost 3 bases, V lost 7 bases, and 23 bases had no gene match. This CDR3 reads CASTLSWTGGYPNPIYNEQFF. CDR3 bases read: TGTGCCAGTACCTTGTCATGGACAGGGGGCTACCCAAATCCTATCTACAATGAG.

Many counts were recorded for this clone. The read terminates 3 residues before the CDR3 end, so the remaining end is supplied by the germline J gene. The V gene is TRBV6-4, the J gene TRBJ1-2; D is ambiguous. The CDR3 totals 11 residues. The germline V gene has CDR1 MRHNA and CDR2 SNTAGT. V was shortened by 8 bases and J by 1 base, with 5 bases between the two germline ends. Partial CDR3 DNA: TGTGCCAGCCGCGGTAACTATGGC. Protein product: CASRGNYG. The CDR3 in its entirety is CASRGNYGYTF.

This clone was recorded at least ten times. The read halts 3 residues ahead of the CDR3 end, with the missing end drawn from the germline J gene. J is TRBJ2-5 and V is TRBV5-4, with D maybe TRBD1 (5 bases). Trimming left V 4 bases short and J 3 bases short, with 10 bases between. The CDR3 is 13 residues long. Germline V gene data show CDR1 as SGHNT and CDR2 as YYREEE (reference sequence). The CDR3 loop reads CASSAREEETQYF. Partial CDR3 DNA: TGTGCCAGCAGCGCCAGGGAAGAAGAGACC.